A selection of T cell receptor beta chains follows, all from one sample in a study of CD8+CD57+ T cells in acquired aplastic anemia. MiXCR, applied by TCRdb to the reads, yields one record per CDR3 protein. The sample holds about 180,000 distinct CDR3 sequences, around 50% seen once. Sequencing was done on a sample of sorted CD4+, CD8+, or CD8+CD57+ T cells (not recorded which) from PBMCs. Every receptor here comes from a human donor with aplastic anemia. Each CDR3 is given with its conserved first and last residue. Fields, in order: V gene, D gene, J gene, clone size, CDR3 DNA, CDR3 protein. D genes are given only for firm matches. Rows may omit the clone size; those that give it use once, few, many or a size class.

V: TRBV11-1; D: TRBD2; J: TRBJ2-7; size: -; DNA: TGTGCCAGCAGCTTATCCCCTTTCCCCAAGGGACTAGCGGGAGACGAGCAGTACTTC; CDR3: CASSLSPFPKGLAGDEQYF
V: TRBV19; D: TRBD1; J: TRBJ1-1; size: many; DNA: TGTGCCAGTAGTACGACAGGGGTGGGTACTGAAGCTTTCTTT; CDR3: CASSTTGVGTEAFF
V: TRBV30; D: TRBD1; J: TRBJ1-5; size: -; DNA: TGTGCCTGGAGTGTGAGAGGGGGCGGCAATCAGCCCCAGCATTTT; CDR3: CAWSVRGGGNQPQHF
V: TRBV10-3; D: -; J: TRBJ1-5; size: -; DNA: TGTGCCATCAATGAGCGCGGACCAGGGCAGCCCCAGCATTTT; CDR3: CAINERGPGQPQHF
V: TRBV10-1; D: -; J: TRBJ2-1; size: -; DNA: TGCGCCAGCAGTGACCTAGGGAAGGGGAGCTCCTACAATGAGCAGTTCTTC; CDR3: CASSDLGKGSSYNEQFF
V: TRBV2; D: -; J: TRBJ2-4; size: -; DNA: TGTGCCAGCAGTGAGTGGGATTCGGCCAAAAACATTCAGTACTTC; CDR3: CASSEWDSAKNIQYF
V: TRBV28; D: TRBD1; J: TRBJ1-2; size: -; DNA: TGTGCCAGCAGTTTAGGGGGACAGGGGGTTAACTATGGCTACACCTTC; CDR3: CASSLGGQGVNYGYTF
V: TRBV20-1; D: TRBD1; J: TRBJ1-2; size: few; DNA: TGCAGTGCTAGAGATCGTCGGGGGGGACAGGGCGGTGGCTACACCTTC; CDR3: CSARDRRGGQGGGYTF
V: TRBV2; D: TRBD1; J: TRBJ1-1; size: -; DNA: TGTGCCAGCAGGGGGGGACAGGGAAAGGGGGACACTGAAGCTTTCTTT; CDR3: CASRGGQGKGDTEAFF
V: TRBV20-1; D: -; J: TRBJ2-3; size: -; DNA: TGCAGTGCTGGCCGGGGCAGGGTGGGCACAGATACGCAGTATTTT; CDR3: CSAGRGRVGTDTQYF
V: TRBV25-1; D: TRBD1; J: TRBJ1-1; size: -; DNA: TGTGCCAGCAGTGAGGGACAGCTCCCCTCCACTGAAGCTTTCTTT; CDR3: CASSEGQLPSTEAFF
V: TRBV7-3; D: -; J: TRBJ2-5; size: -; DNA: TGTGCCAGCAGCTCTCAGGGGTGGGAGACCCAGTACTTC; CDR3: CASSSQGWETQYF
V: TRBV19; D: -; J: TRBJ1-2; size: once; DNA: TGTGCCAGTAGATATGACAGGCGCTACACCTTC; CDR3: CASRYDRRYTF
V: TRBV5-4; D: -; J: TRBJ2-7; size: many; DNA: TGTGCCAGCAGCTTGGCGGCACAAAATCCGAGCGGCAGCTCCTACGAGCAGTACTTC; CDR3: CASSLAAQNPSGSSYEQYF
V: TRBV20-1; D: -; J: TRBJ1-1; size: -; DNA: TGCAGTGCTTGGGACGGGAGAAGTTTTGAAGCTTTCTTT; CDR3: CSAWDGRSFEAFF
V: TRBV7-6; D: -; J: TRBJ2-7; size: -; DNA: TGTGCCAGCAGCGCAAATCCCGCGTACGAGCAGTACTTC; CDR3: CASSANPAYEQYF
V: TRBV7-8; D: -; J: TRBJ1-2; size: -; DNA: TGTGCCAGCAGCTTCGAGGGCCAAGGTGGCTACACCTTC; CDR3: CASSFEGQGGYTF
V: TRBV7-6; D: -; J: TRBJ2-2; size: few; DNA: TGTGCCAGCAGCTTTGAGAACACCGGGGAGCTGTTTTTT; CDR3: CASSFENTGELFF
V: TRBV19; D: -; J: TRBJ2-7; size: -; DNA: TGTGCCAGTAGTCGACGGAACTCCTACGAGCAGTACTTC; CDR3: CASSRRNSYEQYF
V: TRBV5-4; D: -; J: TRBJ1-5; size: -; DNA: TGTGCCAGCAGCCAAGCGGGGGCAAGGCAGCCCCAGCATTTT; CDR3: CASSQAGARQPQHF
V: TRBV24-1; D: -; J: TRBJ1-1; size: -; DNA: TGTGCCACCAGTGACCGATGGGGTACTGAAGCTTTCTTT; CDR3: CATSDRWGTEAFF
V: TRBV19; D: -; J: TRBJ2-1; size: -; DNA: TGTGCCAGTAGTATTGAGGGAGGCTTCGCCTACAATGAGCAGTTCTTC; CDR3: CASSIEGGFAYNEQFF
V: TRBV4-1; D: TRBD2; J: TRBJ2-6; size: few; DNA: TGCGCCAGCAGCCAAGATGGGGGGGTCGTTGGGGCCAACGTCCTGACTTTC; CDR3: CASSQDGGVVGANVLTF
V: TRBV2; D: -; J: TRBJ1-6; size: few; DNA: TGTGCCAGCAGTGAAAGGACCACGAACTATTCACCCCTCCACTTT; CDR3: CASSERTTNYSPLHF
V: TRBV15; D: -; J: TRBJ1-1; size: -; DNA: TGTGCCACCAGCAGAGGCCAGGGCGTTTTAACTGAAGCTTTCTTT; CDR3: CATSRGQGVLTEAFF
V: TRBV20-1; D: -; J: TRBJ2-6; size: -; DNA: TGCAGTGCTAGAGGGGGAAAAGGGGCCAACGTCCTGACTTTC; CDR3: CSARGGKGANVLTF
V: TRBV10-3; D: -; J: TRBJ2-3; size: -; DNA: TGTGCCATCAGACCGGGACGGGGGACAGATACGCAGTATTTT; CDR3: CAIRPGRGTDTQYF
V: TRBV5-1; D: TRBD1; J: TRBJ2-3; size: many; DNA: TGCGCCAGCAGCTTTCGGGGACAGAGCACAGATACGCAGTATTTT; CDR3: CASSFRGQSTDTQYF